The clone carrying this TCR beta chain was counted a few times. Its antigen is not identified. From 500 ng of total RNA, TCR beta-specific cDNA was reverse-transcribed using a constant-region primer. Libraries for TCR beta were built through three nested multiplex PCR rounds, which together made up a slightly modified ARM-PCR procedure. TRBV1-TRBV30 forward and Cbeta reverse primers drove the first two roughly 10-cycle rounds. TCRdb ran MiXCR on the multiplex PCR reads and lists one entry per CDR3 protein. This repertoire shows just over 30,000 distinct CDR3 sequences, roughly 70% found once; its top ten account for about 30%. This entry comes from a study of tumor-infiltrating lymphocytes in primary liver carcinoma. Study context: Men as well as women, aged 30 to 69 years, made up the patients.

Extraction of RNA together with DNA used 20-30 mg of unsorted bulk tissue. Uniformly, tumor samples exhibited a viable tumor cell fraction exceeding 80%. Study findings and constraints: Only around 7.5-25% of top clones occurred in all five tumor regions. Compared with tumor region pairs, tumor-adjacent and tumor-blood pairs overlapped less.

Trimming shortened V by 3 bases and J by 7 bases, and 10 bases separated the two germline ends. In germline, CDR1 is SGHDN, CDR2 FVKESK. The CDR3 runs to 14 residues. The sequence was obtained from a woman under 40 with primary liver carcinoma and hepatitis B virus infection. The V and J genes are TRBV14 and TRBJ1-6; tentatively, D is TRBD1 (6 bases). Input material: liver tumor tissue from sampling region 3. Subset here: tumor region T3, left-lateral pole. The CDR3 nucleotides read TGTGCCAGCAGCCAGATAGGGGGGAATTCACCCCTCCACTTT. It specifies CASSQIGGNSPLHF.